The text below deals with one TCR beta chain. Its antigen is currently unknown. This specimen comes from a study of T cell responses to AZD1222 COVID-19 vaccine. Study background: Recipients boosted at about 4 weeks or about 12 weeks are pooled.

Germline CDR1 is SGHTA and CDR2 is FQGNSA. V gave up 6 bases and J gave up 1 base, with 10 bases separating them. This CDR3 comprises 14 residues. TCRdb's table, derived via immunoSEQ multiplex PCR, lists solely in-frame clones and lacks some. The sample holds 90,000 to 150,000 clones; around nine tenths are singletons and the top ten take roughly 2.3%. Overall study results and limits: Rises in breadth and depth of Spike-specific TCRs came after two AZD1222 doses. Mapped onto spike, vaccine-associated CD4 TCRs spanned it and were dominant at 160-218 and 743-854.

The chain employs TRBV7-2 and TRBJ1-5; possible D gene TRBD1, 5 bases. The sample in question was peripheral blood, obtained on day 0 of AZD1222 vaccination. The source of this sequence is an adult in good health. The CDR3 DNA sequence: TGTGCCAGCAGTCAAGGGGCCAGCAATCAGCCCCAGCATTTT. Protein sequence: CASSQGASNQPQHF.